The 22 T cell receptor beta chains below all came from one sample that was sequenced in a study of T-cell memory formation after mild COVID-19. One entry per CDR3 protein, called by TCRdb with MiXCR from the 5' RACE reads. The table has 550,000 to 600,000 distinct CDR3 sequences, 17% seen once; the top ten hold around 8.1%. The source material was PBMCs or a T cell subset sorted from them (not recorded which). The receptors shown here come from an adult woman who had mild COVID-19 (a few samples of this study predate the infection). Cell type and time point are not known.

This clonotype has just a few counts. This chain uses TRBV6-5 with TRBJ2-7, with 8 bases aligning to TRBD1. The ends lost 7 bases at V and 5 bases at J; junction bases unmatched: 10. This CDR3 contains 14 residues. CDR1 is MNHEY, CDR2 SVGAGI, per germline. The DNA of the CDR3 is TGTGCCAGCAATCCAAGGACAGGGTTGAACGAGCAGTACTTC. Its translation: CASNPRTGLNEQYF.

Only a few counts were recorded for this clonotype. The V call is TRBV10-3, the J call TRBJ1-6; TRBD1 matches 7 bases. V lost 2 bases and J lost 6; bases outside the gene matches: 7. Germline lookup yields CDR1 ENHRY and CDR2 SYGVKD. The CDR3 is 16 residues long. CDR3 DNA: TGTGCCATCAGTGAGCCCACAGGGGCAAGTAATTCACCCCTCCACTTT. Translating gives CAISEPTGASNSPLHF.

The rearrangement links TRBV7-2 to TRBJ2-5, with D possibly matching TRBD2 (6 bases). V lost 5 bases and J 4 bases, leaving 23 bases between the germline ends. The CDR3 totals 17 residues. Looked up from germline, CDR1 is SGHTA and CDR2 is FQGNSA. CDR3 loop: CASSPAGGVSWRETQYF. The CDR3 bases are TGTGCCAGCAGCCCCGCCGGGGGAGTAAGTTGGCGAGAGACCCAGTACTTC.

This clonotype showed up just a few times. The chain has TRBV7-2 and TRBJ1-1; 7 bases line up with TRBD1. In germline, CDR1 is SGHTA, CDR2 FQGNSA. The CDR3 spans 14 residues. V lost 4 bases, J lost 1 base, and 3 bases stayed unmatched. CDR3 region: CASSSQGGNTEAFF. The CDR3 DNA follows: TGTGCCAGCAGCTCGCAGGGGGGGAACACTGAAGCTTTCTTT.

The sample holds many counts of this clonotype. This chain links TRBV12-3 or TRBV12-4 with TRBJ2-7, with D possibly TRBD2 on 6 matching bases. V gave up 4 bases and J gave up 3 bases, with 7 bases separating them. The CDR3 contains 12 residues. The CDR3 region is CASSSRGYEQYF. Here the CDR3 DNA reads TGTGCCAGCAGTTCGCGGGGCTACGAGCAGTACTTC.

J is TRBJ2-2 and V is TRBV5-5; 7 positions match TRBD1. With 6 bases clipped from V and 11 bases from J, the junction kept 16 bases outside the gene matches. Germline V gives CDR1 SGHKS, CDR2 YYEKEE (reference sequence). The CDR3 loop spans 15 amino acids. CDR3 protein: CASKPWDSQGPELFF. The CDR3, as DNA: TGTGCCAGCAAACCTTGGGACAGCCAGGGCCCTGAGCTGTTTTTT.

The chain carries TRBV4-1 and TRBJ2-3; D is undetermined. Germline CDR1 and CDR2: MGHRA and YSYEKL. The length of the CDR3 is 16 residues. The V and J ends lost 0 bases and 0 bases respectively, with 10 bases between them. The chain's CDR3 is CASSQDLAASTDTQYF. CDR3 in DNA: TGCGCCAGCAGCCAAGATCTCGCGGCTAGCACAGATACGCAGTATTTT.

In this sample, this clonotype turned up once. CDR3 in DNA: TGTGCCAGCAGCCGACCTAGCGGGAGGTACAATGAGCAGTTCTTC. The encoded protein is CASSRPSGRYNEQFF. This chain joins TRBV12-3 or TRBV12-4 and TRBJ2-1; 11 nucleotides match TRBD2. The V and J ends lost 6 bases and 4 bases, in that order; junction bases with no gene match: 5. The CDR3 contains 15 residues.

This clonotype appeared a few times. The V call is TRBV6-6, the J call TRBJ2-7; D remains unclear. CDR3 size: 15 residues. Germline CDR1 and CDR2: MNHNY and SVGAGI (reference sequence). Trimming removed 2 bases from V and 3 bases from J, with 14 bases in between. CDR3 DNA sequence: TGTGCCAGCAGTTACGTCGGCAGGACCGGCTACGAGCAGTACTTC. Translated: CASSYVGRTGYEQYF.

This clonotype was observed at least ten times. The rearrangement joins TRBV10-3 to TRBJ2-7, with 9 positions matching TRBD1. V shed 4 bases and J 3 bases; nucleotides not matched to a gene: 4. CDR3 length: 14 residues. Germline CDR1 and CDR2: ENHRY and SYGVKD. Written as DNA, the CDR3 is TGTGCCATCAGTGGCGACAGGGGGGTCTACGAGCAGTACTTC. Its translation: CAISGDRGVYEQYF.

The chain recombines TRBV29-1 with TRBJ2-7; D unresolved. Trimming left V 7 bases short and J 5 bases short, with 12 bases between. This CDR3 is 11 amino acids long. Germline assignment: CDR1 SQVTM and CDR2 ANQGSEA. This CDR3 reads CSDLWVNEQYF. The CDR3 DNA reads as TGCAGCGATCTTTGGGTCAACGAGCAGTACTTC.

The chain has TRBV20-1 and TRBJ2-1; TRBD2 aligns across 11 bases. V lost 6 bases to trimming and J lost 9 bases; unmatched junction nucleotides: 7. This CDR3 spans 13 amino acids. CDR1 and CDR2 (germline): DFQATT, SNEGSKA (reference sequence). CDR3 nucleotides: TGCAGTGCACTAGCGGGAGTCACAGGTGAGCAGTTCTTC. Translating it yields CSALAGVTGEQFF.

V usage is TRBV7-8 and J usage is TRBJ2-1; D is undetermined. V was shortened by 1 base and J by 9 bases, with 7 bases between the two germline ends. The CDR3 length is 12 residues. From germline, CDR1 is SGHVS and CDR2 FQNEAQ. As DNA, the CDR3 is TGTGCCAGCAGCTTAGTTTTCGCTGAGCAGTTCTTC. Its translation: CASSLVFAEQFF.

The genes are TRBV29-1 and TRBJ2-7; D gene uncertain. The length of the CDR3 is 13 residues. Trimming removed 1 base at V and 3 bases at J, with 10 bases between. The V gene's germline CDR1 is SQVTM and CDR2 ANQGSEA. The CDR3 loop is CSVEVGPGYEQYF. The CDR3 DNA sequence: TGCAGCGTTGAAGTTGGACCCGGCTACGAGCAGTACTTC.

A few counts support this clonotype. The V gene is TRBV7-2, the J gene TRBJ2-5; unclear D gene. V shed 5 bases and J shed 5 bases, with 9 bases lying between them. Germline V lookup: CDR1 SGHTA, CDR2 FQGNSA. CDR3 length equals 12 residues. The CDR3 loop is CASSHQWETQYF. In nucleotides, the CDR3 is TGTGCCAGCAGCCATCAGTGGGAGACCCAGTACTTC.

J is TRBJ2-7 and V is TRBV15; no definite D call. Germline CDR1 LNHNV, CDR2 YYDKDF (reference sequence). The length of the CDR3 is 13 residues. V shed 1 base and J shed 3 bases, with 7 bases lying between them. The CDR3: CATSRGQNYEQYF. CDR3 in DNA: TGTGCCACCAGCAGAGGGCAAAACTACGAGCAGTACTTC.

The chain combines TRBV20-1 with TRBJ1-1; the D is unclear. V lost 2 bases to trimming and J lost 11 bases, with 18 bases between them. CDR3 size: 13 residues. The germline V gene has CDR1 DFQATT and CDR2 SNEGSKA (reference sequence). CDR3 sequence: CSARTTGSGRAFF. The CDR3 nucleotides are TGCAGTGCTAGAACCACGGGCTCCGGACGGGCTTTCTTT.

This clonotype was observed a few times. The rearrangement links TRBV24-1 to TRBJ1-2; the match to TRBD1 covers 8 bases. Losses at the gene ends were 1 base for V and 4 bases for J; bases not matched to a gene: 4. Germline CDR1 and CDR2: KGHDR and SFDVKD. The CDR3 has 15 amino acids. CDR3 loop: CATSDFQDRAYGYTF. The DNA of the CDR3 is TGTGCCACCAGTGATTTTCAGGACAGGGCCTATGGCTACACCTTC.

This clonotype was observed a few times. The rearrangement links TRBV9 to TRBJ2-1; D is uncertain. This CDR3 comprises 14 residues. V was pared by 2 bases and J by 8 bases, with 14 bases between. Germline CDR1 reads SGDLS; CDR2 reads YYNGEE. In DNA form, the CDR3 reads TGTGCCAGCAGCGTCTTTGTCTCGGGCGATGAGCAGTTCTTC. This sequence encodes CASSVFVSGDEQFF.

J is TRBJ2-3 and V is TRBV15; no definite D call. Between the trimmed V and J ends, which lost 1 base and 1 base, there was a span of 9 bases. Per the germline V gene, CDR1 is LNHNV and CDR2 is YYDKDF (reference sequence). The CDR3 runs 15 residues. CDR3 sequence reads: CATSRVGFGTDTQYF. In nucleotides, the CDR3 is TGTGCCACCAGCAGAGTGGGATTCGGCACAGATACGCAGTATTTT.

This clonotype was counted between two and nine times. The V and J genes are TRBV20-1 and TRBJ2-7; TRBD2 might be the D (6 bases). Germline loops: CDR1 DFQATT, CDR2 SNEGSKA (reference sequence). The CDR3 covers 14 residues. Deletions cut 2 bases from V and 3 bases from J, with 14 bases between. Here the CDR3 DNA reads TGCAGTGCTAGATTGGGGGGAGATGGCTACGAGCAGTACTTC. Translating it yields CSARLGGDGYEQYF.

The sample holds a few counts of this clonotype. This chain uses TRBV11-3 with TRBJ2-1; D is undetermined. Germline CDR1 is SGHNT and CDR2 is YENEEA. This CDR3 has 12 amino acids. V was pared by 5 bases and J by 6 bases, with 8 bases between. This chain's CDR3 is CASSNRFNEQFF. As DNA, the CDR3 is TGTGCCAGCAGCAACCGCTTCAATGAGCAGTTCTTC.